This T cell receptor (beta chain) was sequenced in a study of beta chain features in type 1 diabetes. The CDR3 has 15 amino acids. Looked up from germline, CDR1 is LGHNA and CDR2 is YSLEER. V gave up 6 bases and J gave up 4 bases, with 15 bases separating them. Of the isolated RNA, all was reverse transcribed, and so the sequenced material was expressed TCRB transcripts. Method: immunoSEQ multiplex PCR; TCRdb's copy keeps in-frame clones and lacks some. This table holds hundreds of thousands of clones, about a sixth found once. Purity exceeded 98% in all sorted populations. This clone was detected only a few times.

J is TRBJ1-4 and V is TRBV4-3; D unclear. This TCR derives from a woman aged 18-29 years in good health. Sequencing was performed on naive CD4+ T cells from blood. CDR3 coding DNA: TGCGCCAGCAGTGCTCTTGGCTCGGGTAATGAAAAACTGTTTTTT. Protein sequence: CASSALGSGNEKLFF.